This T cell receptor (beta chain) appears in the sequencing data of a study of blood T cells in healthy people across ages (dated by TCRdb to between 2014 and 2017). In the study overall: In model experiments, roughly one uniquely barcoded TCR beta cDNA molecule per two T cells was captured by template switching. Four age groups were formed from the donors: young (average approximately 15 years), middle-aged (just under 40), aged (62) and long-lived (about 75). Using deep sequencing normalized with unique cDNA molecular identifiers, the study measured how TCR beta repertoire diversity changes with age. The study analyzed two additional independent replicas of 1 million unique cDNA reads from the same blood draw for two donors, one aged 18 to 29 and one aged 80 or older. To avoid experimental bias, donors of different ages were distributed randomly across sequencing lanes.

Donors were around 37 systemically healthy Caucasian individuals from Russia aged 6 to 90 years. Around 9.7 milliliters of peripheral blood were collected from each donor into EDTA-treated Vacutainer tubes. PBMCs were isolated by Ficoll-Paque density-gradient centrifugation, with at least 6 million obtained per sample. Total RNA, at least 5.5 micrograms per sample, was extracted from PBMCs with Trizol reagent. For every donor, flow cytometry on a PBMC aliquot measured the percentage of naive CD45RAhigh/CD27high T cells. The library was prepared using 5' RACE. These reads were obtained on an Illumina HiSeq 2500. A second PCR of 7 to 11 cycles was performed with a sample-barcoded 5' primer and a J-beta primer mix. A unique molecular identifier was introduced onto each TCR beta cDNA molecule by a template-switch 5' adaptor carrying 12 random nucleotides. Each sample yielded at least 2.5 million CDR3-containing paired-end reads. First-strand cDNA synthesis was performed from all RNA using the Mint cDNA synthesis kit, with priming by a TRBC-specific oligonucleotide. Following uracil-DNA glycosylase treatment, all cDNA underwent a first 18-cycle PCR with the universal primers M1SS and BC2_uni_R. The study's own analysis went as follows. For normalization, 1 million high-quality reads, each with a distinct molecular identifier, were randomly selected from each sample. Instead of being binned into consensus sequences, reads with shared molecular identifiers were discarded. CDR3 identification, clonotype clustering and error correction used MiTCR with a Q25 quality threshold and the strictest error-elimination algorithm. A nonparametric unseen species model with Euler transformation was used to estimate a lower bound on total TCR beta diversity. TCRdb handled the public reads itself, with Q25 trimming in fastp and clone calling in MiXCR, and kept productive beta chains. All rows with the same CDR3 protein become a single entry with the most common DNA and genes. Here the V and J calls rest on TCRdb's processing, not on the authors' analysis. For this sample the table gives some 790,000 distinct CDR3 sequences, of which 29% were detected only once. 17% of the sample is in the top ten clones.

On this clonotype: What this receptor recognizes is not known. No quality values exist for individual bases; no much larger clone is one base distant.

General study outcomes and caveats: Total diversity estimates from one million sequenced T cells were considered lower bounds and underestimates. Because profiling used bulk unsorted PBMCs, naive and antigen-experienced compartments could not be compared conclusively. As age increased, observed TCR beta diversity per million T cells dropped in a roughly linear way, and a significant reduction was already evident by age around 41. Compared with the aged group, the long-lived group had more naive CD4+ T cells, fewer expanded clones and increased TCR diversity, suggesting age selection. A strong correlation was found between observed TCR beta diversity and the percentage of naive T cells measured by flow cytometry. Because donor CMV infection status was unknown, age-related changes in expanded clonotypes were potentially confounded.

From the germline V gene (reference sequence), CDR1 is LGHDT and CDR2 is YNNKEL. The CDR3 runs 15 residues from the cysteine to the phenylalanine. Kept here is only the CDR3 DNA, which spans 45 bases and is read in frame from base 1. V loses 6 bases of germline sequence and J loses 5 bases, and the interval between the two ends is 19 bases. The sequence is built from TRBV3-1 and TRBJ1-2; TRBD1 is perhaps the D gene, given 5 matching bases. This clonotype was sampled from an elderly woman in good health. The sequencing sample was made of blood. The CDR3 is CASSPDWRGLYGYTF. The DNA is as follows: TGTGCCAGCAGTCCCGACTGGAGGGGACTGTATGGCTACACCTTC.